Listed below are T cell receptor beta chains from one sample, sequenced in a study of Graves' ophthalmopathy and Graves' hyperthyroidism. Each CDR3 protein gets one entry after TCRdb re-called the multiplex PCR reads with MiXCR. The data show fewer than 650,000 distinct CDR3 sequences, with 22% seen just once and more than 5.5% held by the top ten. Sample: peripheral blood. The receptor set was obtained from a woman aged 18-29 years with stable Graves' hyperthyroidism. Some clones in this sample may be carry-over from other donors' samples. The CDR3 runs from the conserved cysteine through the conserved F or W.

J: TRBJ1-1
V: TRBV20-1
CDR3: CSPAEGTEAFF

J: TRBJ2-5
V: TRBV20-1
CDR3: CSAARGRETQYF

J: TRBJ2-7
V: TRBV12-5
CDR3: CASGLFGEQYF

J: TRBJ1-1
V: TRBV10-3
CDR3: CAIMGTRTEAFF

J: TRBJ1-2
V: TRBV20-1
CDR3: CSARGQGSNYGYTF

J: TRBJ1-6
V: TRBV2
CDR3: CASSGGRTPLHF

J: TRBJ2-5
V: TRBV7-2
CDR3: CASGKSGVQETQYF

J: TRBJ1-1
V: TRBV6-1
CDR3: CASNENTLNTEAFF

J: TRBJ2-7
V: TRBV5-1
CDR3: CASRLSGGKEQYF

J: TRBJ2-4
V: TRBV28
CDR3: CASTTKIAKNIQYF

J: TRBJ2-7
V: TRBV7-6
CDR3: CASSLTSGSGYEQYF

J: TRBJ1-6
V: TRBV15
CDR3: CATSRPGQKNSPLHF

J: TRBJ2-7
V: TRBV12-3/TRBV12-4
CDR3: CASSAPRTSGTYEQYF

J: TRBJ2-7
V: TRBV28
CDR3: CASSWGKNWVF

J: TRBJ1-6
V: TRBV6-2/TRBV6-3
CDR3: CASSWTDHNSPLHF

J: TRBJ1-2
V: TRBV27
CDR3: CASSRLGGRDYGYTF

J: TRBJ1-6
V: TRBV12-3/TRBV12-4
CDR3: CASRITYNSPLHF

J: TRBJ1-5
V: TRBV6-2/TRBV6-3
CDR3: CASSYSPVRYSNQPQHF

J: TRBJ2-5
V: TRBV3-1
CDR3: CASSQVYRLQETQYF

J: TRBJ2-6
V: TRBV6-1
CDR3: CASRQGDSGANVLTF

J: TRBJ1-1
V: TRBV12-5
CDR3: CASGPGTGDAFF